This T cell receptor beta chain was found in a study of cytomegalovirus exposure and HLA in healthy donors. PCR used 60 Vbeta primers and 13 Jbeta primers. Generated by immunoSEQ multiplex PCR, the TCRdb table keeps only in-frame clones and is missing some. The repertoire has under 60,000 clones, about 80% of them found once; the top ten carry approximately 2.8%. CDR3 size: 13 residues. V was cut by 0 bases and J by 4 bases, with 7 bases left in between. Per germline, CDR1 SGDLS and CDR2 YYNGEE. The V and J genes are TRBV9 and TRBJ1-2, with D perhaps TRBD1 (5 bases). Sequenced: PBMCs. The sequence was obtained from a man aged 50 to 59 in good health and CMV-seronegative. This CDR3 reads CASSVGRGYGYTF. Written as DNA, the CDR3 is TGTGCCAGCAGCGTAGGGAGGGGCTATGGCTACACCTTC.